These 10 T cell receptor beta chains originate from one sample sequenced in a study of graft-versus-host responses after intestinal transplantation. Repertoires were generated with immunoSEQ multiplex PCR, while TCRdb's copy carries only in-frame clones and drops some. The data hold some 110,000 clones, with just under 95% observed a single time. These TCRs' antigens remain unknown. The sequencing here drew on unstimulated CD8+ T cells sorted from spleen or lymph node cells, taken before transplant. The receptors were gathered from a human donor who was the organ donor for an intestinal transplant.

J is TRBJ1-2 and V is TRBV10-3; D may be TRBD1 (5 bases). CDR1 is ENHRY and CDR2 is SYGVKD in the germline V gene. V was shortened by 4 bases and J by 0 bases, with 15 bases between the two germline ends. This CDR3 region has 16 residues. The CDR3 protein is CAISVPNRLANYGYTF. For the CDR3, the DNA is TGTGCCATCAGTGTACCAAACAGGTTAGCTAACTATGGCTACACCTTC.

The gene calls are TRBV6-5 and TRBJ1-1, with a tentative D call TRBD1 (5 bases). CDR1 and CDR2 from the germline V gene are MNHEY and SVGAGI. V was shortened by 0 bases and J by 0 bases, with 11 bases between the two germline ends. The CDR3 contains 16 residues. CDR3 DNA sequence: TGTGCCAGCAGTTACTCAACGGCGGACATGAACACTGAAGCTTTCTTT. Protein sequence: CASSYSTADMNTEAFF.

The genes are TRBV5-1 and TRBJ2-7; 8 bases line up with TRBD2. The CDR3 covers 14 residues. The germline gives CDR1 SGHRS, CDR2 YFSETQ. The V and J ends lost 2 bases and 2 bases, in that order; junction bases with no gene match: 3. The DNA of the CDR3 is TGCGCCAGCAGCTTTAGCGGGACCGCCTACGAGCAGTACTTC. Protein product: CASSFSGTAYEQYF.

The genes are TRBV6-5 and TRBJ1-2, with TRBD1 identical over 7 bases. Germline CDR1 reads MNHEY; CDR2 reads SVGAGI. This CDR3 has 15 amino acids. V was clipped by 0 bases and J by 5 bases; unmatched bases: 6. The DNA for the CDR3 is TGTGCCAGCAGTTACTCGGCAGGGGGTAGATATGGCTACACCTTC. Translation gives CASSYSAGGRYGYTF.

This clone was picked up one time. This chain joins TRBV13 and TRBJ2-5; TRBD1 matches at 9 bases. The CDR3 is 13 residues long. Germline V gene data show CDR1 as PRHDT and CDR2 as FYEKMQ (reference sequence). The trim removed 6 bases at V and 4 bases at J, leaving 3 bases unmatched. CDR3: CASRTGGTETQYF. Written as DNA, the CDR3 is TGTGCCAGCAGAACAGGGGGCACAGAGACCCAGTACTTC.

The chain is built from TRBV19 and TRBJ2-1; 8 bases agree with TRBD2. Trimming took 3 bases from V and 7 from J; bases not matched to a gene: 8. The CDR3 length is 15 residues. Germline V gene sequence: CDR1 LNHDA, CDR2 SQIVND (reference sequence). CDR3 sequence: CASSIAGGVLNEQFF. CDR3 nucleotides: TGTGCCAGTAGTATCGCGGGAGGAGTGTTGAATGAGCAGTTCTTC. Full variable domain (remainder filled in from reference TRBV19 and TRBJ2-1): DGGITQSPKYLFRKEGQNVTLSCEQNLNHDAMYWYRQDPGQGLRLIYYSQIVNDFQKGDIAEGYSVSREKKESFPLTVTSAQKNPTAFYLCASSIAGGVLNEQFFGPGTRLTVL.

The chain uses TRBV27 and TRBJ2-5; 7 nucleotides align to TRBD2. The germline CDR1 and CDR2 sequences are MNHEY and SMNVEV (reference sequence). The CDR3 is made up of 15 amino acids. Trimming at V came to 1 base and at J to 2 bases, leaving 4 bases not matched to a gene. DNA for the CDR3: TGTGCCAGCAGTTTATGGCCTAGCGGTCAAGAGACCCAGTACTTC. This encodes CASSLWPSGQETQYF.

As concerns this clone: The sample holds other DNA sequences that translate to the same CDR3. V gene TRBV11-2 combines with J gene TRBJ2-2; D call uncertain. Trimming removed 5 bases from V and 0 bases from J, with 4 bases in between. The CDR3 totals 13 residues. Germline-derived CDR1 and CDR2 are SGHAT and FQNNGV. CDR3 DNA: TGTGCCAGCAGCAGTACGAACACCGGGGAGCTGTTTTTT. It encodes CASSSTNTGELFF.

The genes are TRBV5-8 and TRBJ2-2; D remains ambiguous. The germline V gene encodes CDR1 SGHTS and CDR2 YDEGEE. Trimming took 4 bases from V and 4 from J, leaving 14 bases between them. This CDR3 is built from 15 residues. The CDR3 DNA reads TGTGCCAGCAGCCTCATGACGGACGCCACCGGGGAGCTGTTTTTT. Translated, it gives CASSLMTDATGELFF.

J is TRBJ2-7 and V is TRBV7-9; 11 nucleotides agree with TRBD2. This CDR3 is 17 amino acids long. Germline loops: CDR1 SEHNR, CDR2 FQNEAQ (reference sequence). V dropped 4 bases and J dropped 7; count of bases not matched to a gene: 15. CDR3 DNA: TGTGCCAGCAGCTCCCCCGGGACTAGCGGCCCAACCTGGGAGCAGTACTTC. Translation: CASSSPGTSGPTWEQYF.